These T cell receptor beta chains were read from a single sample in a study of T cell responses to AZD1222 COVID-19 vaccine. Only in-frame clones appear in the TCRdb table, and some are missing; sequencing was by immunoSEQ multiplex PCR. Here the sample spans about 160,000 clones, about 93% being singletons. This material consisted of peripheral blood, taken on day 0 of AZD1222 vaccination. The receptor set was obtained from an adult in good health. Both conserved end residues are part of each CDR3. D genes are given only for firm matches. Expanded clones are given a class, and other clones once, few, many or no size at all.

CDR3 length | J gene | D gene | V gene | clone size | CDR3 DNA | CDR3 protein
12 | TRBJ1-2 | - | TRBV5-4 | - | TGTGCCAGCACCCCAGGTAGTGACGGCTACACCTTC | CASTPGSDGYTF
15 | TRBJ1-1 | - | TRBV19 | - | TGTGCCAGTACCCGTTCCGCGCCAGGGCACACTGAAGCTTTCTTT | CASTRSAPGHTEAFF
16 | TRBJ2-2 | TRBD1 | TRBV7-8 | - | TGTGCCAGCAGCTCTGGGGACAGGGTGAACACCGGGGAGCTGTTTTTT | CASSSGDRVNTGELFF
13 | TRBJ1-1 | - | TRBV3-1/TRBV3-2 | - | TGTGCCAGCAGCTCTAGGGGGAACACTGAAGCTTTCTTT | CASSSRGNTEAFF
22 | TRBJ2-1 | TRBD1 | TRBV7-8 | - | TGTGCCAGCAGCTCCCCCGTCGGTTCGGGACACAGGGGCGCCGTCCTCTACAATGAGCAGTTCTTC | CASSSPVGSGHRGAVLYNEQFF
15 | TRBJ2-3 | TRBD2 | TRBV15 | - | TGTGCCACCAGCATAGGACTAGCGATAACAGATACGCAGTATTTT | CATSIGLAITDTQYF
17 | TRBJ2-2 | TRBD1 | TRBV19 | - | TGTGCCAGTAGTCCCGGATCGGACAGGGGTCGGGCCGGGGAGCTGTTTTTT | CASSPGSDRGRAGELFF
17 | TRBJ1-1 | - | TRBV19 | - | TGTGCCAGTAGTATAGGGGGGGTGGGTCCAATGAACACTGAAGCTTTCTTT | CASSIGGVGPMNTEAFF
14 | TRBJ2-3 | - | TRBV14 | - | TGTGCCAGCAGCCAAGATTACTCGCGGGATACGCAGTATTTT | CASSQDYSRDTQYF
14 | TRBJ1-1 | - | TRBV6-5 | - | TGTGCCAGCAATAAGGCAGCAATGAACACTGAAGCTTTCTTT | CASNKAAMNTEAFF
13 | TRBJ2-2 | TRBD2 | TRBV2 | - | TGTGCCAGCAGGGGACTAAGCACCGGGGAGCTGTTTTTT | CASRGLSTGELFF
13 | TRBJ2-1 | - | TRBV14 | - | TGTGCCAGCAGCCAAGATTGGGGGAATGAGCAGTTCTTC | CASSQDWGNEQFF
13 | TRBJ1-2 | - | TRBV3-1/TRBV3-2 | - | TGTGCCAGCAGCCAAGGTGGAGGGGATGGCTACACCTTC | CASSQGGGDGYTF
14 | TRBJ2-1 | - | TRBV28 | - | TGTGCCAGCAGTTTTTCGGGGGGCGGGAATGAGCAGTTCTTC | CASSFSGGGNEQFF
17 | TRBJ2-3 | - | TRBV2 | - | TGTGCCAGCAGTGTCTCGGGGGCCCTAACGGGGGTGGATACGCAGTATTTT | CASSVSGALTGVDTQYF
13 | TRBJ1-2 | - | TRBV7-8 | - | TGTGCCAGCAGCCGCCTAAGTACCGAGGGCTACACCTTC | CASSRLSTEGYTF
14 | TRBJ2-5 | TRBD1 | TRBV9 | - | TGTGCCAGCAGCGAGGGACAGGGAAAAGAGACCCAGTACTTC | CASSEGQGKETQYF
14 | TRBJ1-2 | - | TRBV7-8 | - | TGTGCCAGCAGCTTAGAGAACCGGATGGCTGGCTACACCTTC | CASSLENRMAGYTF
18 | TRBJ2-5 | TRBD2 | TRBV28 | - | TGTGCCAGCAGTTCCCGCAGAGGGACTAGCGGGGGGCAAGAGACCCAGTACTTC | CASSSRRGTSGGQETQYF
15 | TRBJ1-1 | - | TRBV11-2 | - | TGTGCCAGCAGCTTTAGTACAGGATTGAACACTGAAGCTTTCTTT | CASSFSTGLNTEAFF
13 | TRBJ2-1 | TRBD1 | TRBV30 | once | TGTGCCTGGGGGGGACAGGTTTTCCATGAGCAGTTCTTC | CAWGGQVFHEQFF
15 | TRBJ1-1 | - | TRBV28 | - | TGTGCCAGCAGTGAAGCAGGACTAGAGAACACTGAAGCTTTCTTT | CASSEAGLENTEAFF
13 | TRBJ1-5 | - | TRBV19 | - | TGTGCCAGTAGTATTGCCAGCAATCAGCCCCAGCATTTT | CASSIASNQPQHF
15 | TRBJ1-4 | - | TRBV5-8 | - | TGTGCCAGCAGTCTATCCGGGGGGACCCATGAAAAACTGTTTTTT | CASSLSGGTHEKLFF
14 | TRBJ2-1 | TRBD1 | TRBV29-1 | - | TGCAGCGTCAGTCCCGGGACAGGGGCTGGTGAGCAGTTCTTC | CSVSPGTGAGEQFF
15 | TRBJ2-3 | - | TRBV2 | - | TGTGCCAGCGAGGGTTTTGGGGATAGCACAGATACGCAGTATTTT | CASEGFGDSTDTQYF
10 | TRBJ2-1 | - | TRBV2 | - | TGTGCCAGCAAGGAAGAAGCGGCATTCTTC | CASKEEAAFF
14 | TRBJ1-5 | TRBD1 | TRBV19 | - | TGTGCCAGTAGTGGACAGGGGGCTTTCCAGCCCCAGCATTTT | CASSGQGAFQPQHF
15 | TRBJ1-1 | TRBD1 | TRBV9 | - | TGTGCCAGCAGCGGTCGACAGGGCGCCCCTCCCGCTACTTTCTTT | CASSGRQGAPPATFF
15 | TRBJ2-5 | TRBD1 | TRBV6-1 | - | TGTGCCAGCACCCGAAGACAGGGCGGCCGAGAGACCCAGTACTTC | CASTRRQGGRETQYF
15 | TRBJ1-1 | - | TRBV28 | - | TGTGCCAGCAGTCCCGACCGCCTACCGGACACTGAAGCTTTCTTT | CASSPDRLPDTEAFF
10 | TRBJ2-5 | - | TRBV20-1 | - | TGCAGTGCTAGCGGGGGAAGTCAGTACTTC | CSASGGSQYF
15 | TRBJ1-1 | - | TRBV7-9 | once | TGTGCCAGCAGCCCCGGACAGTTTCCGAACACTGAAGCTTTCTTT | CASSPGQFPNTEAFF
15 | TRBJ1-5 | TRBD1 | TRBV6-5 | once | TGTGCCAGCAACCCGAGGGGGCTCGGCAATCAGCCCCAGCATTTT | CASNPRGLGNQPQHF
14 | TRBJ1-3 | TRBD1 | TRBV10-3 | - | TGTGCCATCAGATCCCGGGACAGGGGGGACACCATATATTTT | CAIRSRDRGDTIYF
15 | TRBJ1-4 | - | TRBV7-2 | - | TGTGCCAGCAGCGCGGTGGGGTATCCGGCTGAAAAACTGTTTTTT | CASSAVGYPAEKLFF
15 | TRBJ2-5 | - | TRBV4-1 | once | TGCGCCAGCAGCCAAATGCCGGGACCCAAAGAGACCCAGTACTTC | CASSQMPGPKETQYF
13 | TRBJ1-3 | - | TRBV11-3 | once | TGTGCCAGCAGCTTCCAAGGGGGAAACACCATATATTTT | CASSFQGGNTIYF
16 | TRBJ1-3 | TRBD1 | TRBV5-5 | - | TGTGCCAGCAGCTTGGTCGGGACAGGGGGACGAAACACCATATATTTT | CASSLVGTGGRNTIYF
14 | TRBJ2-1 | - | TRBV11-2 | - | TGTGCCAGCAGCTTGGGCAGGGGGGGGAGTGAGCAGTTCTTC | CASSLGRGGSEQFF
14 | TRBJ1-5 | - | TRBV9 | - | TGTGCCAGCAGCGTAGGGACAGATAATCAGCCCCAGCATTTT | CASSVGTDNQPQHF
13 | TRBJ2-5 | TRBD2 | TRBV5-1 | - | TGCGCCAGCGCCCCCGGGACTACGGTGACCCAGTACTTC | CASAPGTTVTQYF
13 | TRBJ2-3 | - | TRBV7-2 | - | TGTGCCAGCAGCCCCCGTCTGAGAGATACGCAGTATTTT | CASSPRLRDTQYF
17 | TRBJ2-2 | - | TRBV4-3 | - | TGCGCCAGCAGCCAAGAGCAGGGGGGCTGGATCGACGGGGAGCTGTTTTTT | CASSQEQGGWIDGELFF
15 | TRBJ2-4 | - | TRBV5-5 | - | TGTGCCAGCAGTATGAAGCTAACGGCCAAAAACATTCAGTACTTC | CASSMKLTAKNIQYF
14 | TRBJ1-5 | - | TRBV2 | - | TGTGCCAGCAGCCCTGAGGCACTCAATCAGCCCCAGCATTTT | CASSPEALNQPQHF
15 | TRBJ2-3 | - | TRBV9 | - | TGTGCCAGCAGCGTAGGCGGCAGGGGCACAGATACGCAGTATTTT | CASSVGGRGTDTQYF
17 | TRBJ2-3 | TRBD1 | TRBV4-2 | - | TGTGCCAGCGCACCAGAACCGGGACAGGGGGCTTCAGATACGCAGTATTTT | CASAPEPGQGASDTQYF
14 | TRBJ1-1 | - | TRBV6-5 | - | TGTGCCAGCAGTTACGGTGGATCGATGCGGGAAGCTTTCTTT | CASSYGGSMREAFF
15 | TRBJ1-4 | TRBD1 | TRBV7-9 | - | TGTGCCAGCAGCCAACAGACAGGGGGCTATGAAAAACTGTTTTTT | CASSQQTGGYEKLFF
16 | TRBJ1-3 | - | TRBV4-2 | - | TGTGCCAGCAGCCAAGACCAGGTTCCTTCTGGAAACACCATATATTTT | CASSQDQVPSGNTIYF
14 | TRBJ2-5 | TRBD1 | TRBV7-9 | - | TGTGCCAGCAGTTTCGACAGGGATCTGGAGACCCAGTACTTC | CASSFDRDLETQYF
15 | TRBJ1-2 | TRBD1 | TRBV7-8 | - | TGTGCCAGCAGCATCGACCGGGACAGGGTCAATGGCTACACCTTC | CASSIDRDRVNGYTF
15 | TRBJ1-2 | - | TRBV19 | - | TGTGCCAGTAGTCCCTATCTCAGGGATAACTATGGCTACACCTTC | CASSPYLRDNYGYTF
13 | TRBJ2-4 | TRBD2 | TRBV24-1 | - | TGTGCCACCAGCTTAAGCGGGGTCAACATTCAGTACTTC | CATSLSGVNIQYF